These 20 T cell receptor beta chains share one sample of origin, sequenced in a study of cytomegalovirus exposure and HLA in healthy donors. Assay: immunoSEQ multiplex PCR; the TCRdb copy retains only in-frame clones and omits some. Among 220,000 or so clones listed, 80% to 85% were seen once. The sequencing sample was made of PBMCs. The origin of the receptors is a woman aged 25 to 39 in good health and CMV-seropositive.

This rearrangement joins TRBV14 to TRBJ2-7; 7 bases map to TRBD1. J gave up 2 bases and V 2 bases, and 6 bases lay outside the gene matches. CDR1 and CDR2 (germline): SGHDN, FVKESK. This CDR3 is 15 amino acids long. DNA for the CDR3: TGTGCCAGCAGCCAATCCGAGGGGGCCACCTACGAGCAGTACTTC. Encoded protein: CASSQSEGATYEQYF.

The chain couples TRBV21-1 to TRBJ1-5; whether TRBD1, the table's D call, matches the DNA was not checked. TRBV21-1 is a pseudogene segment. The CDR3 consists of 16 residues. CDR3 region: CASSKEPDTYNQPQHF. The CDR3, as DNA: TGTGCCAGCAGCAAAGAACCGGACACCTACAATCAGCCCCAGCATTTT.

This rearrangement joins TRBV9 to TRBJ1-3; weak D call: TRBD1 (5 bases). The V end was cut by 4 bases, the J end by 0 bases, with 14 bases between. The CDR3 is 16 amino acids. Per germline, CDR1 SGDLS and CDR2 YYNGEE. The CDR3 nucleotides are TGTGCCAGCAGCATGTACGGGGCCAGCTCTGGAAACACCATATATTTT. It codes for CASSMYGASSGNTIYF.

A word on this clone: This sample includes further DNA sequences coding for the same CDR3. The chain carries TRBV5-1 and TRBJ1-2, with D possibly being TRBD1 (6 bases). The CDR3 is made up of 11 amino acids. CDR1 SGHRS and CDR2 YFSETQ come from the germline V gene. The V end lost 3 bases, the J end lost 8 bases, and 8 bases lay between the germline ends. The CDR3 coding sequence is TGCGCCAGCAGCTCCGACAGGGGCTACACCTTC. Residues: CASSSDRGYTF. The whole variable domain, filled in from reference TRBV5-1 and TRBJ1-2, reads KAGVTQTPRYLIKTRGQQVTLSCSPISGHRSVSWYQQTPGQGLQFLFEYFSETQRNKGNFPGRFSGRQFSNSRSEMNVSTLELGDSALYLCASSSDRGYTFGSGTRLTVV.

The chain has TRBV6-5 and TRBJ2-7, with D perhaps matching TRBD2 (6 bases). V lost 4 bases and J lost 5, with 21 bases in between. From germline, CDR1 is MNHEY and CDR2 SVGAGI. This CDR3 comprises 16 residues. The CDR3 reads CASSSFSVGRIHEQYF. CDR3 nucleotides: TGTGCCAGCAGTTCCTTCTCGGTGGGGAGGATCCACGAGCAGTACTTC.

This chain uses TRBV19 with TRBJ1-5, with D unclear. Germline V gene lookup returns CDR1 LNHDA and CDR2 SQIVND (reference sequence). This CDR3 has 17 amino acids. The V end was cut by 1 base, the J end by 6 bases, with 19 bases between. CDR3 nucleotides: TGTGCCAGTAGTATAGCCCGGGGAGGAGGAGGAATTCAGCCCCAGCATTTT. Translation: CASSIARGGGGIQPQHF. The complete variable domain, with remaining parts taken from reference TRBV19 and TRBJ1-5, reads DGGITQSPKYLFRKEGQNVTLSCEQNLNHDAMYWYRQDPGQGLRLIYYSQIVNDFQKGDIAEGYSVSREKKESFPLTVTSAQKNPTAFYLCASSIARGGGGIQPQHFGDGTRLSIL.

The J gene is TRBJ2-7, the V gene TRBV27, with a tentative D call TRBD2 (6 bases). The CDR3 extends over 14 amino acids. Germline V gives CDR1 MNHEY, CDR2 SMNVEV (reference sequence). Trimming took 2 bases from V and 10 from J, leaving 18 bases between them. The CDR3 sequence is CASSLRDSRAEQYF. The CDR3 coding sequence is TGTGCCAGCAGTTTAAGGGACTCCCGGGCGGAACAGTACTTC.

This sequence joins TRBV6-6 and TRBJ2-2, with 7 bases that match TRBD2. This CDR3 is built from 16 residues. Trimming at V came to 4 bases and at J to 6 bases, leaving 11 bases not matched to a gene. Germline lookup yields CDR1 MNHNY and CDR2 SVGAGI (reference sequence). CDR3 coding DNA: TGTGCCAGCAGTTCCCTTTCGGCGGGAGAGTCCGGGGAGCTGTTTTTT. It encodes CASSSLSAGESGELFF.

The rearrangement joins TRBV6-5 to TRBJ2-3, with D perhaps matching TRBD2 (6 bases). The CDR3 has 14 amino acids. The germline V gene has CDR1 MNHEY and CDR2 SVGAGI. The V end was cut by 2 bases, the J end by 3 bases, with 9 bases between. For the CDR3, the DNA is TGTGCCAGCAGTTACAACGGGAGAACAGATACGCAGTATTTT. Encoded protein: CASSYNGRTDTQYF.

This chain joins TRBV7-3 and TRBJ2-1; TRBD2 is a possible D gene (6 bases). The V gene lost 8 bases and the J gene lost 1 base, with 6 bases spanning the gap. CDR3 length: 12 amino acids. The germline V gene has CDR1 SGHTA and CDR2 FQGTGA. This CDR3 reads CASRGSYNEQFF. Written as DNA, the CDR3 is TGTGCCAGCCGGGGGTCCTACAATGAGCAGTTCTTC.

The J gene is TRBJ2-7, the V gene TRBV27; D is perhaps TRBD1 (6 bases). This CDR3 spans 18 amino acids. The V gene's germline CDR1 is MNHEY and CDR2 SMNVEV (reference sequence). Trimming took 5 bases from V and 2 from J, leaving 25 bases between them. The CDR3 DNA is TGTGCCAGCAGTCTCAAACCGTATGGGGGCGCAGTGGCCTACGAGCAGTACTTC. The encoded protein is CASSLKPYGGAVAYEQYF.

V is TRBV25-1 and J is TRBJ1-1, with D hard to call. This CDR3 has 13 residues. The V and J ends lost 2 bases and 8 bases respectively, with 12 bases between them. Germline loops: CDR1 MGHDK, CDR2 SYGVNS. The DNA of the CDR3 is TGTGCCAGCAGTGAAATAAGGACCGCAGAAGCTTTCTTT. Amino acid sequence: CASSEIRTAEAFF. Full variable domain (missing parts from reference TRBV25-1 and TRBJ1-1): EADIYQTPRYLVIGTGKKITLECSQTMGHDKMYWYQQDPGMELHLIHYSYGVNSTEKGDLSSESTVSRIRTEHFPLTLESARPSHTSQYLCASSEIRTAEAFFGQGTRLTVV.

This clone was observed a single time. The chain links TRBV30 to TRBJ2-1; D tentatively fits TRBD1 or TRBD2 (5 bases each). The CDR3 length is 12 residues. Germline CDR1 reads GTSNPN; CDR2 reads SVGIG (reference sequence). Trimming took off 4 bases at V and 8 bases at J, with 12 bases between the two ends. This CDR3 is CAWTWGRDEQFF. CDR3 nucleotide sequence: TGTGCCTGGACCTGGGGACGGGATGAGCAGTTCTTC.

The V call is TRBV12-5, the J call TRBJ1-1; the D is unclear. Germline lookup yields CDR1 LGHNT and CDR2 FRNRAP. Trimming pared 0 bases from V and 0 bases from J, leaving 2 bases between. The CDR3 runs 13 residues. CDR3 in DNA: TGTGCTAGTGGTTTGGTCTTGAACACTGAAGCTTTCTTT. Residues: CASGLVLNTEAFF.

The chain is built from TRBV11-2 and TRBJ2-1; TRBD2 aligns across 10 bases. V shed 3 bases, J shed 8 bases, and the junction held 7 bases outside the gene matches. The CDR3 is 15 amino acids. The germline CDR1 and CDR2 sequences are SGHAT and FQNNGV. This CDR3 reads CASSLVASGSYEQFF. The CDR3 region has the DNA TGTGCCAGCAGCTTGGTGGCTAGCGGGAGTTATGAGCAGTTCTTC.

The V and J genes are TRBV19 and TRBJ2-5; the match to TRBD1 covers 11 bases. This CDR3 comprises 16 residues. Germline assignment: CDR1 LNHDA and CDR2 SQIVND (reference sequence). The junction had 12 bases not matched to a gene; V was cut back by 9 bases and J by 3 bases. The CDR3 is CASGPRRGQGEETQYF. The CDR3 DNA reads as TGTGCCAGCGGACCACGGCGGGGACAGGGGGAAGAGACCCAGTACTTC.

The chain couples TRBV5-1 to TRBJ2-1; D ambiguous. Trimming shortened V by 2 bases and J by 9 bases, and 6 bases separated the two germline ends. The germline CDR1 and CDR2 sequences are SGHRS and YFSETQ. This CDR3 is built from 11 residues. CDR3 nucleotides: TGCGCCAGCAGCTTAGCCATTGAGCAGTTCTTC. Translating it yields CASSLAIEQFF.

The genes are TRBV2 and TRBJ2-1; 15 nucleotides line up with TRBD2. V was pared by 5 bases and J by 6 bases, with 8 bases of the junction left unmatched. The germline gives CDR1 SNHLY, CDR2 FYNNEI. There are 17 residues in the CDR3. The DNA of the CDR3 is TGTGCCAGCAGTACGGGACTAGCGGGAGGCGGGGGCAATGAGCAGTTCTTC. The encoded protein is CASSTGLAGGGGNEQFF.

The V call is TRBV6-5, the J call TRBJ2-3; perhaps TRBD2 as D (6 bases). V lost 5 bases and J lost 2, with 11 bases in between. CDR1 is MNHEY and CDR2 is SVGAGI in the germline V gene. CDR3 length: 14 residues. CDR3 nucleotide sequence: TGTGCCAGCAGTGACGCGCGGGACACAGATACGCAGTATTTT. Translating gives CASSDARDTDTQYF.

V usage is TRBV25-1 and J usage is TRBJ1-1; TRBD1 is a possible D gene (5 bases). This CDR3 contains 13 residues. Trimming stripped 6 bases from V and 1 base from J, with 9 bases between. Per germline, CDR1 MGHDK and CDR2 SYGVNS. The CDR3: CASSLDRNTEAFF. CDR3 DNA: TGTGCCAGCAGCTTAGACAGGAACACTGAAGCTTTCTTT.